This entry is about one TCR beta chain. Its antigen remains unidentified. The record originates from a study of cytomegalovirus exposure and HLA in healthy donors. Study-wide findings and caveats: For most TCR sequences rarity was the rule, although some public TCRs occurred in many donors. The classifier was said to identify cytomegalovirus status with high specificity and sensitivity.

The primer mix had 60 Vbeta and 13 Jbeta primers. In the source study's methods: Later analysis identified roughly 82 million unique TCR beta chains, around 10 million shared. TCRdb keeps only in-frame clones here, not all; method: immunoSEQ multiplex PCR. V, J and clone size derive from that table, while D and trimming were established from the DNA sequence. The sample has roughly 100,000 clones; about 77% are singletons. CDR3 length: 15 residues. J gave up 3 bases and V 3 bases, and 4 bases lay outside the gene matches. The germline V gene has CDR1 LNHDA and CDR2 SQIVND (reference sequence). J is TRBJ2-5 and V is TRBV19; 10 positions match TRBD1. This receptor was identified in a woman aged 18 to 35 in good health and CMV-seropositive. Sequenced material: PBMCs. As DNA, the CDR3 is TGTGCCAGTAGTATTACCGGGACAGGGGAAGAGACCCAGTACTTC. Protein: CASSITGTGEETQYF.